This T cell receptor (beta chain) was obtained from a study of tumor and adjacent non-tumor tissue in lung cancer. Study-level results: Normal lung showed higher cumulative top 100 clone frequency than tumor. Compared with tumor, normal lung showed significantly lower TCR diversity.

CDR3 size: 13 residues. Germline assignment: CDR1 DFQATT and CDR2 SNEGSKA (reference sequence). V lost 3 bases to trimming and J lost 8 bases, with 16 bases between them. For this clonotype: Its antigen remains unknown.

The template was RNA from unsorted bulk tissue. The library came from three nested PCR rounds adapted from ARM-PCR protocols. Each CDR3 protein is one row after TCRdb ran MiXCR on the multiplex PCR reads. The sample includes over 60,000 distinct CDR3 sequences, roughly 80% of them seen just once. Sequencing input: lung tumor tissue. The receptor was derived from a woman aged 45-65 years with non-small cell lung cancer. The chain couples TRBV20-1 to TRBJ1-1, with TRBD1 as a possible D gene (6 bases). DNA of the CDR3: TGCAGTGCTAGGCGACACCAGGGGAGCGAAGCTTTCTTT. As protein: CSARRHQGSEAFF.